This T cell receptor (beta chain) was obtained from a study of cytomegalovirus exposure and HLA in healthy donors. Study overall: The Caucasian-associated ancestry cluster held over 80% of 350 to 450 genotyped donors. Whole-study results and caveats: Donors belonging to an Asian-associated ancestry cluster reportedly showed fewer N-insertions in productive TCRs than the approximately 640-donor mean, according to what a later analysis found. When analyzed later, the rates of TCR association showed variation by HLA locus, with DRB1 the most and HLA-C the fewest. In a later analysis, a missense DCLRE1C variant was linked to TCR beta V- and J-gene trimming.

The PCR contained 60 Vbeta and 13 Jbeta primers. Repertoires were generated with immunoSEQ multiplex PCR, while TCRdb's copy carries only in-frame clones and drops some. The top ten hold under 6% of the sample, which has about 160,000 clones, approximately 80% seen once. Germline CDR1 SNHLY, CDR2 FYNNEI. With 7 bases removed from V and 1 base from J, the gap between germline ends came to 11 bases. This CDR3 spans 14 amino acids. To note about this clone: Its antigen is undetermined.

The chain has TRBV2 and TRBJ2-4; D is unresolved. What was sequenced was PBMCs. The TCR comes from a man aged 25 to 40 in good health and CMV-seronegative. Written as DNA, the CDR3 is TGTGCCAGCAACTCCCTCGGGGCCAAAAACATTCAGTACTTC. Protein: CASNSLGAKNIQYF.